This T cell receptor beta chain was identified during a study of T cell repertoires in cytomegalovirus infection. TCRdb reprocessed the reads with MiXCR, giving one entry per CDR3 protein. The repertoire holds about 260,000 distinct CDR3 sequences, roughly 15% seen once, with roughly 8.9% in the top ten. Germline V CDR1 and CDR2: SGHTA, FQGNSA. Trimming stripped 4 bases from V and 2 bases from J, with 12 bases between. This CDR3 has 15 residues. The clonotype was recovered from a human donor in good health (CMV status not recorded). Some clones in this sample may be carry-over from other donors' samples. Sequencing was done on a sample of PBMCs. The V gene is TRBV7-2, the J gene TRBJ2-4; D remains ambiguous. Here the CDR3 DNA reads TGTGCCAGCAGCTCGGGCCTTACGACCAAAAACATTCAGTACTTC. Amino acids: CASSSGLTTKNIQYF.